The 10 T cell receptor beta chains in this list originate from one sample, sequenced in a study of blood T cell repertoires in COVID-19. The table came from immunoSEQ multiplex PCR; TCRdb's copy has only in-frame clones and leaves some out. The sample consists of about 360,000 clones, over 75% of them appearing once. Sequenced input: PBMCs or T cells enriched from blood (not recorded which). Every receptor here comes from a woman between 40 and 50 years old with acute COVID-19.

The chain couples TRBV19 to TRBJ2-3; 10 bases fit TRBD2. The CDR3 has 16 amino acids. Germline CDR1 is LNHDA and CDR2 is SQIVND (reference sequence). Unmatched junction bases numbered 11, after V lost 3 bases and J lost 8 bases. DNA for the CDR3: TGTGCCAGTAGTATGGGCGCTAGCGGGGGAGGATTTACGCAGTATTTT. It encodes CASSMGASGGGFTQYF.

The chain couples TRBV19 to TRBJ1-5, with unresolved D. V was clipped by 2 bases and J by 0 bases, with 17 bases between them. Germline-derived CDR1 and CDR2 are LNHDA and SQIVND (reference sequence). This CDR3 spans 18 amino acids. The DNA of the CDR3 is TGTGCCAGTAGTATAAATCCCCTGGCGGTATATAGCAATCAGCCCCAGCATTTT. This sequence encodes CASSINPLAVYSNQPQHF.

This chain links TRBV21-1 with TRBJ2-2; the table's D call, TRBD1, was not checked against the DNA. TRBV21-1 has pseudogene status. This CDR3 has 21 residues. The CDR3 nucleotides are TGTGCCAGCAGCAAAGGACCACCGGGGCCTCGGGGGACAGCGAACACCGGGGAGCTGTTTTTT. Amino acids: CASSKGPPGPRGTANTGELFF.

The chain carries TRBV18 and TRBJ1-1, with 8 bases that match TRBD1. Germline CDR1 KGHSH, CDR2 LQKENI. The ends lost 2 bases at V and 4 bases at J; junction bases unmatched: 0. This CDR3 has 13 residues. CDR3 bases: TGTGCCAGCTCACCAGACAGGGGCACTGAAGCTTTCTTT. Encoded protein: CASSPDRGTEAFF.

This CDR3 reads CASRDPGQNQPQHF. The CDR3 nucleotides read TGTGCCAGTAGGGATCCGGGACAGAATCAGCCCCAGCATTTT. The chain recombines TRBV19 with TRBJ1-5; 7 bases agree with TRBD1. The length of the CDR3 is 14 residues. Per germline, CDR1 LNHDA and CDR2 SQIVND (reference sequence). V dropped 6 bases and J dropped 4; count of bases not matched to a gene: 6.

Only one count was recorded for this clone. The chain has TRBV7-9 and TRBJ1-1; possibly TRBD1 for D (6 bases). This CDR3 spans 17 amino acids. V was pared by 5 bases and J by 1 base, with 20 bases between. Germline CDR1 SEHNR, CDR2 FQNEAQ (reference sequence). CDR3 nucleotide sequence: TGTGCCAGCAGCCCAACAGGACAGTTATCGGGGAACACTGAAGCTTTCTTT. Translation gives CASSPTGQLSGNTEAFF.

The chain employs TRBV10-3 and TRBJ2-5; a weak D match, TRBD1 (5 bases). The CDR3 totals 15 residues. The V and J ends lost 0 bases and 1 base respectively, with 9 bases between them. Germline V gene sequence: CDR1 ENHRY, CDR2 SYGVKD. Here the CDR3 DNA reads TGTGCCATCAGTGAGTCGCGACAGACCCAAGAGACCCAGTACTTC. This sequence encodes CAISESRQTQETQYF.

The rearrangement uses TRBV24-1 and TRBJ2-1; TRBD2 agrees at 7 bases. After removal of 2 bases from V and 0 bases from J, the junction contained 6 bases not matched to a gene. From germline, CDR1 is KGHDR and CDR2 SFDVKD. There are 17 residues in the CDR3. For the CDR3, the DNA is TGTGCCACCAGTGATTATGGGGGGGTGAGCTCCTACAATGAGCAGTTCTTC. This codes for CATSDYGGVSSYNEQFF.

The V call is TRBV5-1, the J call TRBJ2-3, with 11 bases identical to TRBD2. V was clipped by 4 bases and J by 5 bases; unmatched bases: 9. Germline CDR1 SGHRS, CDR2 YFSETQ. There are 16 residues in the CDR3. CDR3 region: CASSELLAGAQDTQYF. The CDR3 bases are TGCGCCAGCAGCGAACTACTAGCGGGGGCCCAAGATACGCAGTATTTT. Using reference TRBV5-1 and TRBJ2-3 for the parts outside the CDR3, the full variable domain is KAGVTQTPRYLIKTRGQQVTLSCSPISGHRSVSWYQQTPGQGLQFLFEYFSETQRNKGNFPGRFSGRQFSNSRSEMNVSTLELGDSALYLCASSELLAGAQDTQYFGPGTRLTVL.

The rearrangement links TRBV19 to TRBJ1-1; 7 nucleotides align to TRBD1. This CDR3 contains 14 residues. Germline-derived CDR1 and CDR2 are LNHDA and SQIVND (reference sequence). The trim removed 10 bases at V and 2 bases at J, leaving 10 bases unmatched. In DNA, the CDR3 is TGTGCCACCTACAGGGGAAGGGATAACACTGAAGCTTTCTTT. Its translation is CATYRGRDNTEAFF. The full variable domain, completed using reference TRBV19 and TRBJ1-1, is DGGITQSPKYLFRKEGQNVTLSCEQNLNHDAMYWYRQDPGQGLRLIYYSQIVNDFQKGDIAEGYSVSREKKESFPLTVTSAQKNPTAFYLCATYRGRDNTEAFFGQGTRLTVV.